A single sample gave rise to the 21 T cell receptor beta chains below, sequenced in a study of technical replicates of blood from a few donors. The method was immunoSEQ multiplex PCR; TCRdb's version includes in-frame clones alone and lacks a portion of them. The sample yields 9,500 to 15,000 clones, roughly 92% seen once. Sequencing was done on a sample of PBMCs. These receptors were collected from a human donor in good health.

The V call is TRBV2, the J call TRBJ1-5, with TRBD1 matching 7 bases. The CDR3 is 15 residues long. CDR1 SNHLY and CDR2 FYNNEI come from the germline V gene. V lost 5 bases and J lost 1; bases outside the gene matches: 5. The CDR3 is CASSSDRISNQPQHF. The CDR3 coding sequence is TGTGCCAGCAGTTCGGACAGGATAAGCAATCAGCCCCAGCATTTT. The full variable domain, its missing parts supplied by reference TRBV2 and TRBJ1-5, is EPEVTQTPSHQVTQMGQEVILRCVPISNHLYFYWYRQILGQKVEFLVSFYNNEISEKSEIFDDQFSVERPDGSNFTLKIRSTKLEDSAMYFCASSSDRISNQPQHFGDGTRLSIL.

The rearrangement links TRBV7-9 to TRBJ1-2; perhaps TRBD1 as D (5 bases). The CDR3 runs to 16 residues. V was clipped by 5 bases and J by 3 bases, with 19 bases between them. Per the germline V gene, CDR1 is SEHNR and CDR2 is FQNEAQ (reference sequence). The CDR3 protein is CASSPTLGGGDYGYTF. DNA of the CDR3: TGTGCCAGCAGCCCAACCCTGGGGGGAGGGGACTATGGCTACACCTTC.

V and J are TRBV18 and TRBJ2-2; D is possibly TRBD1 (5 bases). CDR1 and CDR2 from the germline V gene are KGHSH and LQKENI. Trimming shortened V by 1 base and J by 2 bases, and 14 bases separated the two germline ends. The CDR3 contains 17 residues. The CDR3 sequence: CASSPQSMTVNTGELFF. The DNA for the CDR3 is TGTGCCAGCTCACCACAATCGATGACAGTAAACACCGGGGAGCTGTTTTTT.

J is TRBJ2-1 and V is TRBV5-1; TRBD2 agrees at 10 bases. Trimming at V came to 4 bases and at J to 4 bases, leaving 2 bases not matched to a gene. Germline CDR1 SGHRS, CDR2 YFSETQ. The CDR3 is made up of 14 amino acids. DNA of the CDR3: TGCGCCAGCAGCCCAGCGGGAGGGTACAATGAGCAGTTCTTC. It encodes CASSPAGGYNEQFF.

V usage is TRBV5-1 and J usage is TRBJ1-1, with TRBD1 matching 8 bases. The ends lost 4 bases at V and 8 bases at J; junction bases unmatched: 10. The CDR3 has 14 residues. The germline V gene has CDR1 SGHRS and CDR2 YFSETQ. The CDR3 sequence: CASSPGTGLLEAFF. In DNA form, the CDR3 reads TGCGCCAGCAGCCCAGGGACAGGCCTCCTGGAAGCTTTCTTT.

This chain connects TRBV5-4 to TRBJ2-4; 7 nucleotides agree with TRBD1. Germline loops: CDR1 SGHNT, CDR2 YYREEE (reference sequence). CDR3 length: 16 amino acids. V shed 0 bases and J 1 base; nucleotides not matched to a gene: 4. Here the CDR3 reads CASSLGGGAAKNIQYF. The CDR3 DNA reads as TGTGCCAGCAGCTTGGGAGGGGGCGCGGCCAAAAACATTCAGTACTTC. The variable domain in full, with the rest retrieved from reference TRBV5-4 and TRBJ2-4, is ETGVTQSPTHLIKTRGQQVTLRCSSQSGHNTVSWYQQALGQGPQFIFQYYREEENGRGNFPPRFSGLQFPNYSSELNVNALELDDSALYLCASSLGGGAAKNIQYFGAGTRLSVL.

This sequence joins TRBV29-1 and TRBJ2-5; D is undetermined. This CDR3 is built from 12 residues. Germline loops: CDR1 SQVTM, CDR2 ANQGSEA. V gave up 5 bases and J gave up 4 bases, with 11 bases separating them. The CDR3 reads CSVLPIGETQYF. Here the CDR3 DNA reads TGCAGCGTTCTCCCGATCGGAGAGACCCAGTACTTC. Based on the CDR3 plus reference TRBV29-1 and TRBJ2-5, the full variable domain is SAVISQKPSRDICQRGTSLTIQCQVDSQVTMMFWYRQQPGQSLTLIATANQGSEATYESGFVIDKFPISRPNLTFSTLTVSNMSPEDSSIYLCSVLPIGETQYFGPGTRLLVL.

The chain carries TRBV6-1 and TRBJ2-5; 7 nucleotides match TRBD1. Looked up from germline, CDR1 is MNHNS and CDR2 is SASEGT. The CDR3 sequence is 15 residues long. Trimming cost V 4 bases and J 0 bases; bases outside gene matches: 5. CDR3 DNA: TGTGCCAGCAGTGCGGGACAGAGCAACCAAGAGACCCAGTACTTC. This translates into CASSAGQSNQETQYF.

The chain couples TRBV6-6 to TRBJ2-7; the match to TRBD2 covers 13 bases. The CDR3 is 14 amino acids. V shed 7 bases, J shed 6 bases, and the junction held 6 bases outside the gene matches. The germline V gene has CDR1 MNHNY and CDR2 SVGAGI (reference sequence). CDR3 region: CASNGLAGDLEQYF. CDR3 DNA: TGTGCCAGCAACGGACTAGCGGGAGACCTCGAGCAGTACTTC.

The gene calls are TRBV7-9 and TRBJ1-1; a possible D gene is TRBD1 (5 bases). Trimming cost V 1 base and J 6 bases, with 9 bases left between them. This CDR3 comprises 13 residues. Germline CDR1 SEHNR, CDR2 FQNEAQ (reference sequence). CDR3 sequence reads: CASSLENRPEAFF. In nucleotides, the CDR3 is TGTGCCAGCAGCTTAGAGAACAGGCCTGAAGCTTTCTTT.

The chain joins TRBV10-3 to TRBJ2-7; D possibly corresponds to TRBD1 (6 bases). Germline values: CDR1 ENHRY, CDR2 SYGVKD. The CDR3 loop spans 12 amino acids. V shed 3 bases and J shed 5 bases, with 8 bases lying between them. The CDR3 region has the DNA TGTGCCATCAGTGAACAGGGAAACGAGCAGTACTTC. Its protein product is CAISEQGNEQYF.

This chain's CDR3 is CASSPGTSGSNEQFF. The CDR3 nucleotides read TGTGCCAGCTCACCCGGGACTAGCGGGAGTAATGAGCAGTTCTTC. The chain employs TRBV18 and TRBJ2-1; 14 bases map to TRBD2. V lost 3 bases, J lost 7 bases, and 2 bases stayed unmatched. In germline, CDR1 is KGHSH, CDR2 LQKENI. This CDR3 has 15 residues. The complete variable domain, with remaining parts taken from reference TRBV18 and TRBJ2-1, reads NAGVMQNPRHLVRRRGQEARLRCSPMKGHSHVYWYRQLPEEGLKFMVYLQKENIIDESGMPKERFSAEFPKEGPSILRIQQVVRGDSAAYFCASSPGTSGSNEQFFGPGTRLTVL.

This rearrangement joins TRBV15 to TRBJ2-1; 16 bases line up with TRBD2. The CDR3 length is 16 residues. CDR1 and CDR2 from the germline V gene are LNHNV and YYDKDF (reference sequence). V shed 3 bases, J shed 6 bases, and the junction held 2 bases outside the gene matches. CDR3 sequence: CATSRGLAGGGNEQFF. CDR3 nucleotide sequence: TGTGCCACCAGCAGGGGACTAGCGGGAGGGGGCAATGAGCAGTTCTTC.

V and J are TRBV28 and TRBJ2-5; no reliable D call. The germline CDR1 and CDR2 sequences are MDHEN and SYDVKM. V lost 2 bases and J 13 bases, leaving 11 bases between the germline ends. This CDR3 comprises 11 residues. CDR3 DNA: TGTGCCAGCAGTTTAACACGCCAGGTGTACTTC. Translating it yields CASSLTRQVYF.

The rearrangement joins TRBV9 to TRBJ2-3, with TRBD2 identical over 9 bases. The CDR3 has 15 amino acids. Per the germline V gene, CDR1 is SGDLS and CDR2 is YYNGEE. Trimming removed 2 bases from V and 3 bases from J; junction bases left unmatched: 4. CDR3 bases: TGTGCCAGCAGCGTTTATGCGGGAGGGACAGATACGCAGTATTTT. Protein product: CASSVYAGGTDTQYF.

This clone was counted only a few times. The chain links TRBV27 to TRBJ2-1, with D unclear. The CDR3 is 13 residues long. Per germline, CDR1 MNHEY and CDR2 SMNVEV (reference sequence). Trimming left V 0 bases short and J 3 bases short, with 3 bases between. As DNA, the CDR3 is TGTGCCAGCAGTTTATCTCTCTACAATGAGCAGTTCTTC. Translated, it gives CASSLSLYNEQFF.

V gene TRBV7-6 combines with J gene TRBJ2-2; the D gene is possibly TRBD1 (6 bases). There are 15 residues in the CDR3. V was shortened by 1 base and J by 2 bases, with 8 bases between the two germline ends. The germline CDR1 and CDR2 sequences are SGHVS and FNYEAQ. The CDR3 spells CASSLEGENTGELFF. DNA of the CDR3: TGTGCCAGCAGCTTAGAGGGGGAAAACACCGGGGAGCTGTTTTTT. Full variable domain (missing parts from reference TRBV7-6 and TRBJ2-2): GAGVSQSPRYKVTKRGQDVALRCDPISGHVSLYWYRQALGQGPEFLTYFNYEAQQDKSGLPNDRFSAERPEGSISTLTIQRTEQRDSAMYRCASSLEGENTGELFFGEGSRLTVL.

The V gene is TRBV21-1, the J gene TRBJ2-7; the DNA was not compared with TRBD2, the D call given in the table. TRBV21-1 is labeled a pseudogene. The CDR3 consists of 14 residues. CDR3 loop: CASSKLAETYEQYF. Written as DNA, the CDR3 is TGTGCCAGCAGCAAACTAGCGGAAACCTACGAGCAGTACTTC.

The rearrangement links TRBV9 to TRBJ1-2; D remains ambiguous. The germline V gene has CDR1 SGDLS and CDR2 YYNGEE. The CDR3 contains 15 residues. Between the trimmed V and J ends, which lost 0 bases and 4 bases, there was a span of 13 bases. The chain's CDR3 is CASSVEARPGYGYTF. CDR3 bases: TGTGCCAGCAGCGTAGAGGCCCGTCCAGGCTATGGCTACACCTTC.

The chain is built from TRBV30 and TRBJ1-5, with D perhaps matching TRBD1 (5 bases). Per the germline V gene, CDR1 is GTSNPN and CDR2 is SVGIG (reference sequence). The CDR3 consists of 15 residues. Trimming removed 3 bases at V and 3 bases at J, with 15 bases between. The DNA of the CDR3 is TGTGCCTGGAGCCTAACAGGAGGGTACAATCAGCCCCAGCATTTT. Translated: CAWSLTGGYNQPQHF.

The CDR3 bases are TGTGCCAGCAGACGTGGGACTGTTTATAATTCACCCCTCCACTTT. Amino acid sequence: CASRRGTVYNSPLHF. This chain uses TRBV5-6 with TRBJ1-6, with D tentatively TRBD1 (5 bases). Trimming removed 5 bases at V and 4 bases at J, with 13 bases between. This CDR3 region has 15 residues. Germline V gene lookup returns CDR1 SGHDT and CDR2 YYEEEE.